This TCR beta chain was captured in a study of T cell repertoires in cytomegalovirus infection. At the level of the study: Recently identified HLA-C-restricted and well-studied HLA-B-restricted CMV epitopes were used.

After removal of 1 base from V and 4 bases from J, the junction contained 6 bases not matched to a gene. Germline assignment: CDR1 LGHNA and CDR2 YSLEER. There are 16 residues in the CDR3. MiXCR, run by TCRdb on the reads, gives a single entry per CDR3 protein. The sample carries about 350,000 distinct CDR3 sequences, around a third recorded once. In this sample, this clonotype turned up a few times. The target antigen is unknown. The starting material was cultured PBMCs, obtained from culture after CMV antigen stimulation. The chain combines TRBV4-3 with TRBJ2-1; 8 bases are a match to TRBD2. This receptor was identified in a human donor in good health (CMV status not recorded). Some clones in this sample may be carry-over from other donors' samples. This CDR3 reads CASSQVVSGRYNEQFF. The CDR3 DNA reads TGCGCCAGCAGCCAAGTTGTGAGCGGGAGATACAATGAGCAGTTCTTC.